The 6 T cell receptor beta chains listed next were all sequenced from one sample in a study of T cells in women clearing cervical HPV infection. The protocol was immunoSEQ multiplex PCR, while the TCRdb copy is restricted to in-frame clones and leaves out a portion. This sample contains more than 30,000 clones. The specimen was blood buffy coat. The receptors come from a woman between 18 and 69 years old with a cervical HPV16 infection that either progressed to CIN3+ or cleared (not recorded which).

About this clone itself: With the read ending 3 residues before the CDR3 end, the germline J gene is used to fill in that end. The chain combines TRBV30 with TRBJ2-7; no clear D. Trimming removed 0 bases from V and 4 bases from J, with 10 bases in between. Germline V lookup: CDR1 GTSNPN, CDR2 SVGIG (reference sequence). This CDR3 spans 13 amino acids. CDR3 bases read: TGTGCCTGGAGTGTAGCAGGTTTATACGAG. Its translation is CAWSVAGLYE. The entire CDR3 sequence reads CAWSVAGLYEQYF.

Comments on this clone: The read stops 3 residues short of the end of the CDR3; the missing end is completed from the germline J gene. This same CDR3 is encoded by further DNA sequences in the sample. The gene calls are TRBV7-2 and TRBJ2-5, with 8 positions matching TRBD2. The CDR3 runs 13 residues. V gave up 1 base and J gave up 5 bases; unmatched junction bases: 0. In germline, CDR1 is SGHTA, CDR2 FQGNSA. The CDR3 sequence is CASSLERGETQYF. CDR3 DNA, as far as it was read: TGTGCCAGCAGCTTAGAGCGGGGGGAGACC. Drawing the rest from reference TRBV7-2 and TRBJ2-5, the complete variable domain is GAGVSQSPSNKVTEKGKDVELRCDPISGHTALYWYRQSLGQGLEFLIYFQGNSAPDKSGLPSDRFSAERTGGSVSTLTIQRTQQEDSAVYLCASSLERGETQYFGPGTRLLVL.

Partial CDR3 DNA: TGTGCCAGCAGTCGGCTAGTGGGGCAAGATACG. The encoded protein is CASSRLVGQDT. The CDR3 as a whole reads CASSRLVGQDTQYF. The chain is built from TRBV2 and TRBJ2-3; TRBD1 might be the D (5 bases). The observed sequence ends 3 residues before the CDR3 terminus, with the missing tail filled in from the germline J gene. The germline CDR1 and CDR2 sequences are SNHLY and FYNNEI. The CDR3 covers 14 residues. The V end was cut by 5 bases, the J end by 5 bases, with 14 bases between.

Of note for this clone: Read coverage stops 3 residues before the CDR3 terminus; the germline J gene supplies the remainder. The V gene is TRBV5-1, the J gene TRBJ1-2; 7 bases are a match to TRBD1. Germline V gene data show CDR1 as SGHRS and CDR2 as YFSETQ. The CDR3 contains 15 residues. Trimming at V came to 3 bases and at J to 1 base, leaving 6 bases not matched to a gene. The CDR3 loop is CASSWDSLLNYGYTF. CDR3 bases read: TGCGCCAGCAGCTGGGACAGCCTCCTTAACTATGGC. The variable domain in full, with the rest retrieved from reference TRBV5-1 and TRBJ1-2, is KAGVTQTPRYLIKTRGQQVTLSCSPISGHRSVSWYQQTPGQGLQFLFEYFSETQRNKGNFPGRFSGRQFSNSRSEMNVSTLELGDSALYLCASSWDSLLNYGYTFGSGTRLTVV.

Turning to this clone: The CDR3 is cut off 3 residues early in the read; its end comes from the germline J gene. The chain uses TRBV12-3 or TRBV12-4 and TRBJ1-2, with a possible D match to TRBD1 (6 bases). V lost 1 base and J 6 bases, leaving 12 bases between the germline ends. This CDR3 comprises 14 residues. The part of the CDR3 DNA that was read is TGTGCCAGCAGTTTAGACACAGGGAGGCATGGC. Translated: CASSLDTGRHG. The complete CDR3 sequence is CASSLDTGRHGYTF.

Turning to this clone: The read is 3 residues too short to cover the CDR3 end, so that end is filled in from the germline J gene. V and J are TRBV19 and TRBJ2-3; 7 bases agree with TRBD1. CDR1 and CDR2 from the germline V gene are LNHDA and SQIVND (reference sequence). The CDR3 spans 12 residues. With V trimmed by 10 bases and J by 5 bases, 6 bases remained unmatched. This chain's CDR3 is CATFPGGDTQYF. The part of the CDR3 DNA that was read is TGTGCCACCTTTCCAGGGGGAGATACG.